This is a list of T cell receptor beta chains from one sample in a study of T-cell reconstitution after alpha-beta-depleted transplantation in children. MiXCR was run by TCRdb on the PCR reads, yielding one entry per CDR3 protein. The sample records roughly 570,000 distinct CDR3 sequences, 27% being singletons. Sequenced material: PBMCs, taken before TCRalphabeta/CD19-depleted stem cell transplant. Receptors originate from a boy under three years old with Wiskott-Aldrich syndrome, due to receive a stem cell transplant. The CDR3 runs from the conserved cysteine through the conserved F or W.

V: TRBV12-3/TRBV12-4
J: TRBJ2-1
CDR3: CASSSGTRSYNEQFF

V: TRBV20-1
J: TRBJ1-1
CDR3: CSARGGGGTEAFF

V: TRBV3-1
J: TRBJ2-1
CDR3: CATSQKVSDGYPKGNEQFF

V: TRBV6-1
J: TRBJ2-2
CDR3: CASRRLGGTGELFF

V: TRBV2
J: TRBJ2-1
CDR3: CASSERQAAYNEQFF

V: TRBV5-1
J: TRBJ2-3
CDR3: CASSLGDRDGNTQYF

V: TRBV27
J: TRBJ2-2
CDR3: CASSLSGVTGELFF

V: TRBV10-3
J: TRBJ2-7
CDR3: CAISESKGSPYEQYF

V: TRBV7-9
J: TRBJ2-5
CDR3: CASSLAPTSGSMETQYF

V: TRBV4-1
J: TRBJ2-4
CDR3: CASSPRLAGGVNIQYF

V: TRBV3-1
J: TRBJ2-3
CDR3: CASSQGDRDVDTQYF

V: TRBV6-1
J: TRBJ1-1
CDR3: CASSTVTLNTEAFF

V: TRBV5-5
J: TRBJ1-5
CDR3: CASSRAVSNQPQHF

V: TRBV7-2
J: TRBJ2-3
CDR3: CASSLGFTQGDTQYF

V: TRBV7-2
J: TRBJ2-1
CDR3: CASSLIREQFF

V: TRBV6-1
J: TRBJ2-7
CDR3: CASSRQGAYSYEQYF

V: TRBV12-3/TRBV12-4
J: TRBJ2-3
CDR3: CASSFEGRSTDTQYF

V: TRBV5-1
J: TRBJ2-7
CDR3: CASSLGTSGFYEQYF

V: TRBV27
J: TRBJ1-3
CDR3: CASSLGPGNTIYF

V: TRBV5-1
J: TRBJ1-5
CDR3: CASSLGGSQPQHF

V: TRBV2
J: TRBJ2-1
CDR3: CASRSQREIYNEQFF

V: TRBV12-3/TRBV12-4
J: TRBJ1-5
CDR3: CASSFDSHQPQHF

V: TRBV29-1
J: TRBJ2-3
CDR3: CSGRDRGADTQYF

V: TRBV5-1
J: TRBJ2-5
CDR3: CASSLGDSLGTQYF

V: TRBV5-1
J: TRBJ2-5
CDR3: CASSLGGFGETQYF

V: TRBV6-5
J: TRBJ1-2
CDR3: CASSYSEGVGYTF

V: TRBV13
J: TRBJ1-6
CDR3: CASSVRTGRSRKGSPLHF

V: TRBV11-2
J: TRBJ2-1
CDR3: CASSLGTSTNEQFF

V: TRBV7-9
J: TRBJ2-5
CDR3: CASSLIADSGQETQYF

V: TRBV5-5
J: TRBJ2-3
CDR3: CASSLESASPPDTQYF

V: TRBV28
J: TRBJ2-1
CDR3: CASSLFPGGPDNEQFF

V: TRBV4-2
J: TRBJ2-2
CDR3: CASSQGQGTTNTGELFF

V: TRBV5-5
J: TRBJ2-1
CDR3: CASSKTGGADNEQFF

V: TRBV20-1
J: TRBJ2-5
CDR3: CSANVAQGVETQYF

V: TRBV20-1
J: TRBJ1-1
CDR3: CSALLVTEAFF

V: TRBV5-1
J: TRBJ2-7
CDR3: CASSLAGSTETGLYEQYF

V: TRBV24-1
J: TRBJ2-1
CDR3: CATSDPRGDGEQFF

V: TRBV29-1
J: TRBJ1-1
CDR3: CSASIGSNTEAFF

V: TRBV12-3/TRBV12-4
J: TRBJ2-7
CDR3: CASSSLQGAGVTYEQYF

V: TRBV27
J: TRBJ2-7
CDR3: CASSLSTTGSSYEQYF

V: TRBV10-3
J: TRBJ2-6
CDR3: CAISDPSLAGANVLTF

V: TRBV4-1
J: TRBJ2-7
CDR3: CASSQEPWSAEQYF

V: TRBV5-4
J: TRBJ2-2
CDR3: CASSYKSGTLGTGELFF

V: TRBV28
J: TRBJ1-5
CDR3: CASSLMSGPKQPQHF

V: TRBV5-1
J: TRBJ2-1
CDR3: CASSLPWDSSYNEQFF

V: TRBV5-1
J: TRBJ1-2
CDR3: CASSLSEGYGYTF

V: TRBV5-6
J: TRBJ2-1
CDR3: CASSFRTSGRKGNEQFF

V: TRBV5-1
J: TRBJ2-3
CDR3: CASSLVTAYTDTQYF

V: TRBV3-1
J: TRBJ2-1
CDR3: CASSQEEVAGVGEQFF

V: TRBV5-6
J: TRBJ2-1
CDR3: CASSLAGTGGNEQFF

V: TRBV5-1
J: TRBJ2-7
CDR3: CASSSLGQGDYEQYF

V: TRBV5-1
J: TRBJ2-1
CDR3: CASSSDIAASSYNEQFF